A single sample is the source of the 6 T cell receptor beta chains below, sequenced in a study of vaccination effects on CD4 cells after COVID-19 (dated by TCRdb to the early 2020s). The library was prepared using the immunoSEQ multiplex PCR assay. Held by TCRdb, this immuneACCESS table contains in-frame sequences only and omits some clones. Under half of the omission traces to an unresolved V gene where checked; the cause of the rest is unknown. The sample records around 40,000 clones, 75% of which are singletons. The ten most abundant clones make up around 30% of the sample. To identify antigen-specific CD4+ T cell clonotypes by their expansion, the ViraFEST assay first stimulated PBMC with viral peptide pools and then applied TCR sequencing. After approximately eleven days of culture, CD4+ T cells were isolated with the EasySep CD4+ T cell isolation kit. Convalescent patients had PCR-confirmed SARS-CoV-2 infection between March and December 2020, before Alpha, Beta and Delta variants emerged in the United States.

Antigen specificity for these receptors is unknown. Sequences were derived from CD4+ T cells from PBMCs cultured with a peptide pool, sampled before COVID-19 vaccination. Receptors originate from a human donor who had a prior SARS-CoV-2 infection.

V usage is TRBV4-2 and J usage is TRBJ2-1; 7 positions agree with TRBD1. The CDR3 consists of 14 residues. Trimming removed 3 bases from V and 7 bases from J; junction bases left unmatched: 6. Germline assignment: CDR1 LGHNA and CDR2 YNFKEQ. The CDR3 loop is CASSQVGGVNEQFF. The CDR3 DNA reads TGTGCCAGCAGCCAGGTAGGGGGCGTAAATGAGCAGTTCTTC.

This clone showed up just a few times. V usage is TRBV7-2 and J usage is TRBJ1-5; no reliable D call. V was trimmed by 3 bases and J by 0 bases, leaving 0 bases between them. The CDR3 is made up of 12 amino acids. Germline V gives CDR1 SGHTA, CDR2 FQGNSA. Here the CDR3 reads CASSFSNQPQHF. The CDR3 nucleotides are TGTGCCAGCAGCTTTAGCAATCAGCCCCAGCATTTT.

This chain connects TRBV27 to TRBJ2-3; no clear D. Trimming took 4 bases from V and 1 from J, leaving 12 bases between them. The CDR3 runs 15 residues. Germline CDR1 and CDR2: MNHEY and SMNVEV (reference sequence). This CDR3 reads CASSYGLLGTDTQYF. The CDR3 nucleotides read TGTGCCAGCAGTTATGGGCTATTAGGCACAGATACGCAGTATTTT.

This clone was observed a handful of times. The rearrangement links TRBV5-1 to TRBJ2-7; unclear D gene. Trimming left V 0 bases short and J 6 bases short, with 10 bases between. Germline V gene data show CDR1 as SGHRS and CDR2 as YFSETQ. The CDR3 covers 13 residues. CDR3 bases: TGCGCCAGCAGCTTGGGGGATTTATCCGAGCAGTACTTC. Residues: CASSLGDLSEQYF.

The chain couples TRBV19 to TRBJ2-7; 9 bases match TRBD1. The CDR3 sequence is 17 residues long. Germline values: CDR1 LNHDA, CDR2 SQIVND (reference sequence). Germline trimming cut 4 bases from V and 3 bases from J; bases unmatched to any gene: 13. The CDR3 sequence: CASSTYTGTGHFYEQYF. In nucleotides, the CDR3 is TGTGCCAGTAGTACATACACCGGGACAGGGCATTTCTACGAGCAGTACTTC.

By frequency in the sample, this clone is medium-sized. The chain recombines TRBV29-1 with TRBJ1-1, with D unresolved. Per the germline V gene, CDR1 is SQVTM and CDR2 is ANQGSEA. Trimming shortened V by 5 bases and J by 3 bases, and 16 bases separated the two germline ends. The length of the CDR3 is 14 residues. DNA for the CDR3: TGCAGCGTTATGGAGGGCTGGGCGTACACTGAAGCTTTCTTT. Its protein is CSVMEGWAYTEAFF.